This record concerns one T cell receptor beta chain sequence. Its binding antigen is unknown. Base qualities are not at hand, and no much larger clone is one base apart. These data come from a study of shared clonotypes between healthy human individuals (TCRdb year 2020). With regard to the full study: Three men and a couple of women, aged 18 to 49 years, made up the cohort. For each donor, CD4 naive and CD4 memory were each given three plates, CD8 naive was given two plates, and CD8 memory was given one plate. The study deeply sequenced blood TCR repertoires of about 5 healthy adults to estimate repertoire size and the extent of clonotype sharing between individuals. Libraries were prepared and TCR repertoires were sequenced by different laboratories using diverse techniques, in order to increase sequencing depth and limit assay-specific biases. Per donor, leukapheresis produced somewhere between about 0.94 and 9.5 billion PBMCs. Study-wide findings and limitations: Compared with non-shared clonotypes, clonotypes shared by all four sorted-subset donors had higher generation probabilities. The small number of donors limited the genetic and exposure-history diversity represented. Pairwise subsampling led to the expectation that sequencing depth would affect the degree of clonotype sharing among donors. Even with the large sequencing depth, rarefaction of the sorted-subset datasets indicated that sequencing was incomplete. Sampling was restricted to blood, and TCR repertoires in tissues likely differ from the TCR repertoires found in blood. Naive subsets generally had larger estimated clonotype richness than memory subsets did. Across a handful of donors, approximately 5% of naive CD4, 3.5% of naive CD8, approximately 2.5% of memory CD4, and under 0.45% of memory CD8 clonotypes were shared.

TCR CDR3 regions were amplified from genomic DNA by multiplex PCR using the deep immunoSEQ assay. For each cell subset, the extracted genomic DNA was distributed evenly across all wells of several immunoSEQ 96-well plates, and each plate served as one replicate. For sorted subsets, about 210 ng of genomic DNA, equivalent to some 33,000 T cell genomes, went into each replicate PCR. The purified libraries were quantified using a Qubit 3.0 fluorometer, sized with a Bioanalyzer 2100, and then quantified again using the KAPA Library Quantification kit. A separate single-read 150-cycle Illumina NextSeq 550 flow cell was used to sequence each immunoSEQ 96-well plate. From the authors' description of their analysis: The immunoSEQ output contained only junctional sequences without quality scores, so filtering could not match that applied to full-length reads. Sequences were annotated with PyIR, a Python wrapper for IgBLAST v1.9, and V/J genes and CDR3 were assigned using IMGT germline references. Reads were removed for weak V/J assignments (E-value above 1e-6), missing CDR3, stop codons, out-of-frame junctions, or ambiguous translated residues. V3J clonotypes were defined by identical inferred V gene, J gene, and CDR3 amino acid sequence. Percentage overlap between repertoires was computed as shared unique clonotypes divided by the size of the smaller repertoire. RTK rarefaction, the Chao1 estimator, and Recon v2.1 estimates of unobserved clonotypes were used to assess repertoire richness. Generation probabilities were computed with OLGA for all TCRbeta clonotypes obtained by the gDNA method from four donors. The table comes from immuneACCESS by way of TCRdb, which keeps in-frame sequences with V and J called. Part of the clones is missing from these tables; in studies checked, under half for an unresolved V gene and the rest for unknown reasons. V, J and clone size reflect that table, while D and trimming were determined from the DNA. Present in this sample are some 2.1 million clones, 95% of which were seen just once. 0.13% of the sample lies in the top ten.

Healthy HIV-negative adults with no recently reported acute infections or vaccinations were included as donors. Every donor was a Caucasian adult living in Nashville, Tennessee, USA. Magnetic negative selection was used to enrich CD4+ T cells, after which naive cells were positively selected on CD45RA and the negative fraction became the memory subset. Blood was collected by leukapheresis, and PBMCs were isolated by Ficoll-Histopaque density gradient centrifugation and then cryopreserved in liquid nitrogen vapor phase. Analytical flow cytometry was used to check the purity and quantity of each magnetically sorted T cell population. From each sorted fraction, genomic DNA was isolated and quantified by UV absorbance on a Nanodrop 2000c. CDR1 is given as SGDLS and CDR2 as YYNGEE, both from the germline V gene. At the junction V is shortened by 3 bases and J by 0 bases, with 13 bases in between. The CDR3 sequence holds 16 residues, the cysteine and phenylalanine included. Of all the DNA, just the CDR3 is kept, 48 bases in frame from base 1.

The receptor was derived from a man aged 18-30 years in good health. The specimen sequenced was naive CD4+ T cells sorted from blood. What this sample's cell subset or site label stands for: CD45RA+ positively selected. Recombination connected TRBV9 to TRBJ1-5, with TRBD1 tentatively as D gene (5 bases match). The DNA reads as follows: TGTGCCAGCAGCGGGGCGGAGGGGTATAGCAATCAGCCCCAGCATTTT. This yields the protein CASSGAEGYSNQPQHF.